The 23 T cell receptor beta chains below come from one sample, sequenced in a study of CD8 T cells in Susac syndrome. Random hexamers were used to reverse transcribe 0.5 to 1 ug of RNA. TCRdb re-called the immunoSEQ multiplex PCR reads with MiXCR, one entry per CDR3 protein. This sample has more than 200,000 distinct CDR3 sequences; around 95% occur once, and the top ten carry 0.07% to 0.09%. Sequences were obtained from CD4+ T cells from PBMCs. These receptors came from a human donor with multiple sclerosis.

This sequence joins TRBV20-1 and TRBJ1-6; D may be TRBD1 (5 bases). Germline-derived CDR1 and CDR2 are DFQATT and SNEGSKA (reference sequence). V lost 1 base and J lost 7, with 14 bases in between. CDR3 length equals 15 residues. The CDR3 region has the DNA TGCAGTGCTAGAGGGGGACTCTTGAGGAATTCACCCCTCCACTTT. Translating it yields CSARGGLLRNSPLHF.

This clonotype was counted once. The CDR3 coding sequence is TGTGCCAGCAGCGACATTGCGACAGCGTATGGCTACACCTTC. Translation: CASSDIATAYGYTF. The rearrangement links TRBV5-6 to TRBJ1-2; D possibly corresponds to TRBD1 (5 bases). CDR3 length equals 14 residues. Germline V gene sequence: CDR1 SGHDT, CDR2 YYEEEE. Between the trimmed V and J ends, which lost 4 bases and 5 bases, there was a span of 15 bases.

This clonotype was seen once. CDR3 sequence reads: CATTKDNNYGYTF. CDR3 nucleotide sequence: TGTGCCACCACCAAGGACAACAACTATGGCTACACCTTC. The chain recombines TRBV15 with TRBJ1-2; a possible D gene is TRBD1 (5 bases). The CDR3 has 13 residues. Germline V gene sequence: CDR1 LNHNV, CDR2 YYDKDF (reference sequence). The ends were cut back, 7 bases at V and 2 bases at J, with 11 bases in the middle.

This clonotype was seen only a few times. The chain has TRBV29-1 and TRBJ1-1; tentatively, D is TRBD1 (5 bases). The ends were cut back, 7 bases at V and 4 bases at J, with 13 bases in the middle. This CDR3 is built from 12 residues. From germline, CDR1 is SQVTM and CDR2 ANQGSEA. The CDR3 here is CSERRVSTEAFF. In DNA, the CDR3 is TGCAGCGAACGCAGGGTTTCCACTGAAGCTTTCTTT.

The chain has TRBV12-3 or TRBV12-4 and TRBJ1-2; TRBD1 agrees at 10 bases. V lost 5 bases and J lost 4; bases outside the gene matches: 7. The CDR3 has 15 residues. CDR3 loop: CASSLTGGAGYGYTF. The CDR3 DNA sequence: TGTGCCAGCAGTCTGACAGGGGGCGCGGGCTATGGCTACACCTTC.

The chain links TRBV29-1 to TRBJ2-2; D is tentatively TRBD1 or TRBD2 (5 bases each). Germline V CDR1 and CDR2: SQVTM, ANQGSEA. The CDR3 runs 15 residues. V gave up 3 bases and J gave up 4 bases, with 15 bases separating them. The CDR3 DNA follows: TGCAGCGTTGAGGGAGACAGCCGAATCACCGGGGAGCTGTTTTTT. This encodes CSVEGDSRITGELFF.

This rearrangement joins TRBV2 to TRBJ1-1, with unresolved D. V lost 1 base, J lost 3 bases, and 6 bases lay in between. The CDR3 totals 13 residues. The germline CDR1 and CDR2 sequences are SNHLY and FYNNEI. Here the CDR3 DNA reads TGTGCCAGCAGTGAAGGGGAATACACTGAAGCTTTCTTT. It translates to CASSEGEYTEAFF.

This chain joins TRBV29-1 and TRBJ1-1; unclear D gene. The CDR3 is made up of 11 amino acids. Trimming stripped 8 bases from V and 0 bases from J, with 7 bases between. Looked up from germline, CDR1 is SQVTM and CDR2 is ANQGSEA. The CDR3 sequence: CSRGVNTEAFF. In DNA form, the CDR3 reads TGCAGCCGTGGAGTGAACACTGAAGCTTTCTTT.

The count of this clonotype is one. The V call is TRBV15, the J call TRBJ2-2, with D unclear. The CDR3 is 11 amino acids. Germline CDR1 LNHNV, CDR2 YYDKDF (reference sequence). V lost 3 bases, J lost 9 bases, and 5 bases lay in between. CDR3 nucleotides: TGTGCCACCAGCAGGACGAGGGAGCTGTTTTTT. This encodes CATSRTRELFF.

The chain recombines TRBV29-1 with TRBJ2-1; D may match TRBD1 or TRBD2 (6 bases each). The CDR3 consists of 14 residues. Germline V gives CDR1 SQVTM, CDR2 ANQGSEA. V gave up 4 bases and J gave up 6 bases, with 16 bases separating them. The CDR3 reads CSVGTTGAGNEQFF. CDR3 in DNA: TGCAGCGTTGGTACCACGGGGGCGGGCAATGAGCAGTTCTTC.

The chain is built from TRBV27 and TRBJ2-1; 11 bases are a match to TRBD2. Germline lookup yields CDR1 MNHEY and CDR2 SMNVEV (reference sequence). Losses at the gene ends were 8 bases for V and 10 bases for J; bases not matched to a gene: 10. This CDR3 has 14 amino acids. The CDR3 protein is CASSISGGAHEQFF. The DNA for the CDR3 is TGTGCCAGCTCGATTAGCGGGGGGGCCCACGAGCAGTTCTTC.

J is TRBJ1-1 and V is TRBV4-2, with D possibly being TRBD1 (6 bases). Germline V gene lookup returns CDR1 LGHNA and CDR2 YNFKEQ. Trimming cost V 0 bases and J 2 bases, with 10 bases left between them. The CDR3 runs 15 residues. CDR3 bases: TGTGCCAGCAGCCAAGATGTACAGGGCAACACTGAAGCTTTCTTT. Its translation is CASSQDVQGNTEAFF.

This chain links TRBV20-1 with TRBJ2-5; 11 nucleotides match TRBD2. This CDR3 spans 16 amino acids. V trimming: 6 bases; J trimming: 2 bases; junction bases outside the gene matches: 11. Per germline, CDR1 DFQATT and CDR2 SNEGSKA (reference sequence). The CDR3, as DNA: TGCAGTGCCGAGCCGCCTAGCGGGGGGCAGCAAGAGACCCAGTACTTC. Residues: CSAEPPSGGQQETQYF.

This clonotype was counted once. The junction shows a germline mismatch at one end, possibly a read error. This chain uses TRBV20-1 with TRBJ1-2; 11 bases agree with TRBD1. Germline V gene lookup returns CDR1 DFQATT and CDR2 SNEGSKA (reference sequence). This CDR3 is built from 14 residues. The DNA of the CDR3 is TGCAGTGCTAGGGGAGGACAGGGGGCTTATGGCCACACCTTC. Its protein product is CSARGGQGAYGHTF.

The rearrangement uses TRBV3-1 and TRBJ2-7; 10 nucleotides agree with TRBD2. CDR1 and CDR2 (germline): LGHDT, YNNKEL (reference sequence). This CDR3 is 16 amino acids long. V gave up 4 bases and J gave up 0 bases; unmatched junction bases: 6. CDR3 bases: TGTGCCAGCAGCCCTCTAACTAGCGGGGCCTCCTACGAGCAGTACTTC. Translating gives CASSPLTSGASYEQYF.

The rearrangement joins TRBV11-3 to TRBJ2-6; tentative D call: TRBD2 (6 bases). The ends were cut back, 2 bases at V and 2 bases at J, with 10 bases in the middle. The CDR3 loop spans 16 amino acids. CDR1 is SGHNT and CDR2 is YENEEA in the germline V gene. The chain's CDR3 is CASSLTGVPGANVLTF. As DNA, the CDR3 is TGTGCCAGCAGCTTAACGGGGGTGCCTGGGGCCAACGTCCTGACTTTC.

The rearrangement links TRBV20-1 to TRBJ1-1; D uncertain. Trimming stripped 2 bases from V and 4 bases from J, with 14 bases between. Germline CDR1 is DFQATT and CDR2 is SNEGSKA (reference sequence). This CDR3 region has 14 residues. The CDR3 nucleotides read TGCAGTGCTAGAAGGGAGGGAGTGGGCACTGAAGCTTTCTTT. Translated, it gives CSARREGVGTEAFF.

The chain uses TRBV4-1 and TRBJ1-5; no firm D call. Germline CDR1 MGHRA, CDR2 YSYEKL. The ends were cut back, 5 bases at V and 4 bases at J, with 12 bases in the middle. This CDR3 region has 14 residues. For the CDR3, the DNA is TGCGCCAGCAGCACCCCACAGAAGAATCAGCCCCAGCATTTT. Translating gives CASSTPQKNQPQHF.

This clonotype was picked up one time. V gene TRBV4-1 combines with J gene TRBJ1-6; D is uncertain. With 1 base removed from V and 0 bases from J, the gap between germline ends came to 16 bases. The CDR3 length is 19 residues. CDR1 is MGHRA, CDR2 YSYEKL, per germline. The DNA for the CDR3 is TGCGCCAGCAGCCAAGCCGGAGACCGCCGGAGCTCCTATAATTCACCCCTCCACTTT. This codes for CASSQAGDRRSSYNSPLHF.

V and J are TRBV28 and TRBJ2-7; 8 nucleotides match TRBD2. V shed 4 bases and J 4 bases; nucleotides not matched to a gene: 9. CDR1 is MDHEN, CDR2 SYDVKM, per germline. There are 15 residues in the CDR3. As DNA, the CDR3 is TGTGCCAGCAGTTCCGGGGGGGGAGCCCGATACGAGCAGTACTTC. This sequence encodes CASSSGGGARYEQYF.

This chain joins TRBV28 and TRBJ2-7; 7 nucleotides match TRBD1. The junction had 7 bases not matched to a gene; V was cut back by 5 bases and J by 6 bases. The CDR3 is 13 amino acids. Germline loops: CDR1 MDHEN, CDR2 SYDVKM. CDR3 in amino acids: CASSMTGLGEQYF. For the CDR3, the DNA is TGTGCCAGCAGTATGACAGGGTTGGGCGAGCAGTACTTC.

This rearrangement joins TRBV19 to TRBJ1-5; D uncertain. Germline assignment: CDR1 LNHDA and CDR2 SQIVND (reference sequence). Between the trimmed V and J ends, which lost 6 bases and 3 bases, there was a span of 9 bases. The CDR3 extends over 13 amino acids. In nucleotides, the CDR3 is TGTGCCAGTAGCCAACAGCACAATCAGCCCCAGCATTTT. Its translation: CASSQQHNQPQHF.

V usage is TRBV28 and J usage is TRBJ2-1; D gene ambiguous. Trimming cost V 7 bases and J 0 bases, with 10 bases left between them. Germline V CDR1 and CDR2: MDHEN, SYDVKM. This CDR3 contains 14 residues. The CDR3 spells CASIGGRSYNEQFF. DNA for the CDR3: TGTGCCAGCATAGGCGGCCGCTCCTACAATGAGCAGTTCTTC.